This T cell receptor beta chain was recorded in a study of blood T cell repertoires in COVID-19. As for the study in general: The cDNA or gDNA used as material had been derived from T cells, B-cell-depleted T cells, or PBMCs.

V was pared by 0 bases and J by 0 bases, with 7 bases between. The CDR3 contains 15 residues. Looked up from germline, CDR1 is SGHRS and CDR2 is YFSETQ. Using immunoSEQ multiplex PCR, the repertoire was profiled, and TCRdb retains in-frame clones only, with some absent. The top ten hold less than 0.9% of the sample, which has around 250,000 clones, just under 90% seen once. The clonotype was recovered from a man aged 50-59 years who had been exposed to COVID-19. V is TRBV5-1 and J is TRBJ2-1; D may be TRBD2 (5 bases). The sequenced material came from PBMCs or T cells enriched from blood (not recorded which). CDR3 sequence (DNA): TGCGCCAGCAGCTTGGCGCGGGTCTCCTACAATGAGCAGTTCTTC. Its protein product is CASSLARVSYNEQFF.